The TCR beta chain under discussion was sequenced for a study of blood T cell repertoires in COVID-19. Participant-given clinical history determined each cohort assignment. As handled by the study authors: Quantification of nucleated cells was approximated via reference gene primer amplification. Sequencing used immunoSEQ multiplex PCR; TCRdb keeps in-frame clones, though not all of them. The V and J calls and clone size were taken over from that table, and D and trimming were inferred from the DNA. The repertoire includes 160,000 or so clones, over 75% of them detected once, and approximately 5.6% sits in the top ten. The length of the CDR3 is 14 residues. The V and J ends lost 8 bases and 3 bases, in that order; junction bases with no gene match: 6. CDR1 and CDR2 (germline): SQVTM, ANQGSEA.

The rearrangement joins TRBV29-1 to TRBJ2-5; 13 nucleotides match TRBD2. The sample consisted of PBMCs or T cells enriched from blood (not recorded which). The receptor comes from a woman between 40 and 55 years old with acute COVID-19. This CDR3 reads CSSAGTSGKETQYF. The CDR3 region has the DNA TGCAGCAGCGCCGGGACTAGCGGGAAAGAGACCCAGTACTTC.